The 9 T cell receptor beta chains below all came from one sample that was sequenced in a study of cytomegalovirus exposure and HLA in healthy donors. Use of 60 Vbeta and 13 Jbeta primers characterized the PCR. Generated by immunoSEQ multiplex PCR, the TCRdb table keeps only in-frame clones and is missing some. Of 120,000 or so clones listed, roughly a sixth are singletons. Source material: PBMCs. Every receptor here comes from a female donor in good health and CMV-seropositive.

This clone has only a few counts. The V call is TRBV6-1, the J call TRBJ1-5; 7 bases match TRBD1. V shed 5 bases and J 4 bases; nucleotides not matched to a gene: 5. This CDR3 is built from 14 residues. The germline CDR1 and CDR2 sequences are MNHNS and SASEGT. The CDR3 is CASSSNRGNQPQHF. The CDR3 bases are TGTGCCAGCAGTTCAAACAGGGGTAATCAGCCCCAGCATTTT.

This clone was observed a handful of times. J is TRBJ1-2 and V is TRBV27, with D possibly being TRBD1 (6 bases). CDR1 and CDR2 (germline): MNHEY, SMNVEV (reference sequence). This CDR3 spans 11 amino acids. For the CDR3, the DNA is TGTGCTACATGGGCGGGGGGCGGCTACACCTTC. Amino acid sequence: CATWAGGGYTF.

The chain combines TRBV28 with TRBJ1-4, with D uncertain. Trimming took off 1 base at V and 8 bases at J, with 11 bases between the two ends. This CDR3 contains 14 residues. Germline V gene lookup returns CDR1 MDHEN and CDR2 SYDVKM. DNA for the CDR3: TGTGCCAGCAGTTTATATCACGACGGGGAAAAACTGTTTTTT. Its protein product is CASSLYHDGEKLFF.

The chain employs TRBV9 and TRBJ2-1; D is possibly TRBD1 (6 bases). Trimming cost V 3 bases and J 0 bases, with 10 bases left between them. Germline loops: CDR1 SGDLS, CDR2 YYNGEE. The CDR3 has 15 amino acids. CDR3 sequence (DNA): TGTGCCAGCAGCGCAGGACAGAGCTCCTACAATGAGCAGTTCTTC. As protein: CASSAGQSSYNEQFF.

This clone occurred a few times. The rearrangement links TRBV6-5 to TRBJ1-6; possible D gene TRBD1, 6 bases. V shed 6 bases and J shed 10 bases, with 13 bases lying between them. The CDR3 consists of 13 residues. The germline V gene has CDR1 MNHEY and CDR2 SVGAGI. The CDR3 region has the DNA TGTGCCAGCAGGCCATACAGGGAATCACCCCTCCACTTT. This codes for CASRPYRESPLHF.

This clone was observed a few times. Here the CDR3 DNA reads TGCAGCGTCGAACCTACTAGCGGGGTCGCCTACGAGCAGTACTTC. It specifies CSVEPTSGVAYEQYF. This chain uses TRBV29-1 with TRBJ2-7, with 10 bases identical to TRBD2. CDR3 length: 15 residues. The V gene's germline CDR1 is SQVTM and CDR2 ANQGSEA. V lost 6 bases and J lost 2; bases outside the gene matches: 10.

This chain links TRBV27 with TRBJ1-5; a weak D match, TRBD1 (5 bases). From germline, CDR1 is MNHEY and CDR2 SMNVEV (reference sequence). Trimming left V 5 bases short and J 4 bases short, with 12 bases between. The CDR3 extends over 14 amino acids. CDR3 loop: CASSTDSSNQPQHF. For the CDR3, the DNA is TGTGCCAGCAGTACTGACAGTAGTAATCAGCCCCAGCATTTT.

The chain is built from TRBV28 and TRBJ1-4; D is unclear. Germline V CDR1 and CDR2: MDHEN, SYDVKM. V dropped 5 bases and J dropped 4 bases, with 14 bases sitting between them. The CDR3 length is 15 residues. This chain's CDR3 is CASSAQESFNEKLFF. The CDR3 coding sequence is TGTGCCAGCAGTGCCCAGGAATCCTTTAATGAAAAACTGTTTTTT.

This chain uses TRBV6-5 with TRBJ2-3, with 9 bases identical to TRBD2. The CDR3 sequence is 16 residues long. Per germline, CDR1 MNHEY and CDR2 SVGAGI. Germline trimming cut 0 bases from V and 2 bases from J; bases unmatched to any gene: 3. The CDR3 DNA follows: TGTGCCAGCAGTTACTCCGGCGGGGGGGCCACAGATACGCAGTATTTT. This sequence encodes CASSYSGGGATDTQYF.